Shown below are 28 T cell receptor beta chains from a single sample sequenced in a study of blood T cell repertoires in COVID-19. Clones were read by immunoSEQ multiplex PCR, and TCRdb kept only the in-frame ones, dropping some. The sample contains under 300,000 clones, approximately 84% of which appear only once. The sequenced material came from PBMCs or T cells enriched from blood (not recorded which). These receptors were taken from a man aged 40-50 years who had recovered from COVID-19.

The rearrangement links TRBV5-1 to TRBJ2-3; D is possibly TRBD2 (5 bases). The germline gives CDR1 SGHRS, CDR2 YFSETQ. The CDR3 runs 12 residues. Trimming stripped 4 bases from V and 6 bases from J, with 9 bases between. CDR3 bases: TGCGCCAGCAGCCGGGATGGGGATACGCAGTATTTT. Amino acid sequence: CASSRDGDTQYF.

V gene TRBV7-2 combines with J gene TRBJ2-3, with 12 bases identical to TRBD2. This CDR3 has 15 residues. The J segment lost 3 bases and the V segment lost 7 bases, leaving 5 bases of the junction unmatched. Germline CDR1 is SGHTA and CDR2 is FQGNSA. CDR3 sequence (DNA): TGTGCCAGCACCCCCGGACTAGCGGGGACAGATACGCAGTATTTT. Amino acid sequence: CASTPGLAGTDTQYF.

This chain connects TRBV23-1 to TRBJ2-1, with unresolved D. TRBV23-1 is marked as an open reading frame, function uncertain. Trimming shortened V by 4 bases and J by 6 bases, and 10 bases separated the two germline ends. There are 13 residues in the CDR3. The CDR3 bases are TGCGCCAGCAGTCCTTCAGGATGCAATGAGCAGTTCTTC. Translated, it gives CASSPSGCNEQFF.

The chain couples TRBV28 to TRBJ1-2; a weak D match, TRBD1 (6 bases). The V end lost 6 bases, the J end lost 5 bases, and 25 bases lay between the germline ends. CDR3 length equals 17 residues. Looked up from germline, CDR1 is MDHEN and CDR2 is SYDVKM. The CDR3 loop reads CASSGDTRAGGRYGYTF. In DNA form, the CDR3 reads TGTGCCAGCAGCGGGGACACGCGGGCGGGGGGAAGGTATGGCTACACCTTC.

The chain uses TRBV28 and TRBJ2-5; weak D call: TRBD2 (5 bases). The CDR3 runs to 14 residues. The V gene's germline CDR1 is MDHEN and CDR2 SYDVKM. V was cut by 1 base and J by 2 bases, with 8 bases left in between. The CDR3 sequence is CASSLSLAQETQYF. The CDR3 DNA follows: TGTGCCAGCAGTTTATCCCTAGCACAAGAGACCCAGTACTTC.

The CDR3 nucleotides are TGTGCCAGTACCCCGGGACGGCGGGAAAACACTGAAGCTTTCTTT. This gives the protein CASTPGRRENTEAFF. The V gene is TRBV19, the J gene TRBJ1-1; a possible D gene is TRBD1 (5 bases). The CDR3 totals 15 residues. The V gene lost 7 bases and the J gene lost 2 bases, with 17 bases spanning the gap. From germline, CDR1 is LNHDA and CDR2 SQIVND (reference sequence).

The gene calls are TRBV2 and TRBJ2-7; 7 bases map to TRBD1. Trimming took 6 bases from V and 7 from J; bases not matched to a gene: 9. Germline V gene data show CDR1 as SNHLY and CDR2 as FYNNEI. CDR3 length: 13 amino acids. The DNA of the CDR3 is TGTGCCAGCAGCCCAAGACAGGGAAGGGAGCAGTACTTC. Amino acids: CASSPRQGREQYF.

This clone has just a few counts. The chain couples TRBV9 to TRBJ1-6; TRBD1 agrees at 7 bases. This CDR3 is built from 15 residues. After removal of 3 bases from V and 9 bases from J, the junction contained 9 bases not matched to a gene. Germline CDR1 and CDR2: SGDLS and YYNGEE. Here the CDR3 reads CASSEGAQGISPLHF. CDR3 sequence (DNA): TGTGCCAGCAGCGAGGGGGCACAGGGGATTTCACCCCTCCACTTT.

For this clone: Other nucleotide sequences in the sample specify the same CDR3. The rearrangement links TRBV30 to TRBJ1-5; a weak D match, TRBD1 (6 bases). Germline V gives CDR1 GTSNPN, CDR2 SVGIG (reference sequence). V gave up 1 base and J gave up 7 bases, with 14 bases separating them. The CDR3 length is 14 residues. The CDR3 DNA reads as TGTGCCTGGAGTGGAACGGGGGGCGGACAGCCCCAGCATTTT. Translation: CAWSGTGGGQPQHF.

This rearrangement joins TRBV24-1 to TRBJ2-3; possibly TRBD1 for D (6 bases). The V end was cut by 6 bases, the J end by 9 bases, with 12 bases between. Looked up from germline, CDR1 is KGHDR and CDR2 is SFDVKD. The CDR3 is made up of 12 amino acids. Here the CDR3 reads CATSSTGFTQYF. The CDR3 coding sequence is TGTGCCACCAGTTCTACAGGGTTCACGCAGTATTTT.

This chain joins TRBV15 and TRBJ2-5, with 10 bases lining up with TRBD1. CDR1 and CDR2 (germline): LNHNV, YYDKDF (reference sequence). CDR3 size: 15 residues. V gave up 4 bases and J gave up 5 bases; unmatched junction bases: 7. The CDR3 is CATSTRDRGGETQYF. CDR3 DNA: TGTGCCACCAGCACCCGGGACAGGGGTGGGGAGACCCAGTACTTC.

This chain connects TRBV5-6 to TRBJ2-3, with 12 bases identical to TRBD2. V lost 4 bases, J lost 6 bases, and 9 bases stayed unmatched. Looked up from germline, CDR1 is SGHDT and CDR2 is YYEEEE. The CDR3 covers 16 residues. CDR3 residues: CASSPGLAGTLDTQYF. CDR3 coding DNA: TGTGCCAGCAGCCCCGGACTAGCGGGGACCCTGGATACGCAGTATTTT.

The chain carries TRBV2 and TRBJ2-5; D not resolved. Germline assignment: CDR1 SNHLY and CDR2 FYNNEI. The CDR3 is 15 residues long. Between the trimmed V and J ends, which lost 2 bases and 2 bases, there was a span of 12 bases. CDR3 sequence (DNA): TGTGCCAGCAGTGAATGGAAGGCAGGACAAGAGACCCAGTACTTC. This codes for CASSEWKAGQETQYF.

Only one count was recorded for this clone. This rearrangement joins TRBV3-1 (or the pseudogene TRBV3-2) to TRBJ2-1; a weak D match, TRBD2 (5 bases). This CDR3 has 13 residues. Germline lookup yields CDR1 LGHDT and CDR2 YNNKEL (reference sequence). The V end was cut by 4 bases, the J end by 12 bases, with 16 bases between. The CDR3 DNA is TGTGCCAGCAGCCGAGACACGAGGGCCGGGCAGTTCTTC. Translating it yields CASSRDTRAGQFF.

This clone turned up a few times. This chain joins TRBV2 and TRBJ1-2; D remains unclear. The germline V gene encodes CDR1 SNHLY and CDR2 FYNNEI. The V end lost 5 bases, the J end lost 3 bases, and 10 bases lay between the germline ends. The CDR3 runs to 13 residues. CDR3 loop: CASSPGLDYGYTF. The CDR3 nucleotides read TGTGCCAGCAGTCCGGGGTTAGACTATGGCTACACCTTC.

The chain combines TRBV4-3 with TRBJ2-5, with D tentatively TRBD2 (6 bases). The V end lost 2 bases, the J end lost 5 bases, and 6 bases lay between the germline ends. From germline, CDR1 is LGHNA and CDR2 YSLEER. The CDR3 sequence is 12 residues long. CDR3 sequence reads: CASSQSGETQYF. CDR3 nucleotides: TGCGCCAGCAGCCAAAGCGGGGAGACCCAGTACTTC.

This sequence joins TRBV18 and TRBJ2-1; tentative D call: TRBD2 (6 bases). CDR3 length: 15 residues. V was clipped by 1 base and J by 1 base, with 8 bases between them. CDR1 KGHSH and CDR2 LQKENI come from the germline V gene. Written as DNA, the CDR3 is TGTGCCAGCTCACCACTAGCGGTTTCCTACAATGAGCAGTTCTTC. Protein: CASSPLAVSYNEQFF.

The chain is built from TRBV6-2 or TRBV6-3 and TRBJ1-6, with D uncertain. This CDR3 contains 17 residues. V lost 2 bases and J 2 bases, leaving 13 bases between the germline ends. The germline V gene has CDR1 MNHEY and CDR2 SVGEGT. This CDR3 is CASSYALDGAYNSPLHF. For the CDR3, the DNA is TGTGCCAGCAGTTACGCCCTAGACGGAGCCTATAATTCACCCCTCCACTTT.

The chain combines TRBV5-1 with TRBJ1-1; D not certain. CDR3 length: 12 residues. Deletions cut 0 bases from V and 3 bases from J, with 3 bases between. Germline lookup yields CDR1 SGHRS and CDR2 YFSETQ. Here the CDR3 reads CASSLVDTEAFF. The CDR3 region has the DNA TGCGCCAGCAGCTTGGTCGACACTGAAGCTTTCTTT.

V usage is TRBV7-3 and J usage is TRBJ2-2; the D is unclear. The CDR3 consists of 15 residues. Germline CDR1 SGHTA, CDR2 FQGTGA. V was pared by 1 base and J by 5 bases, with 11 bases between. The CDR3 protein is CASSLNPTRTGELFF. The DNA of the CDR3 is TGTGCCAGCAGCTTAAACCCGACAAGGACCGGGGAGCTGTTTTTT.

This clone showed up just a few times. The genes are TRBV28 and TRBJ1-4, with D possibly being TRBD1 (6 bases). The CDR3 runs to 19 residues. V lost 5 bases and J 0 bases, leaving 22 bases between the germline ends. Germline CDR1 and CDR2: MDHEN and SYDVKM. The CDR3, as DNA: TGTGCCAGCAGTCCCCTGGGCAGGGGCCGATTTGCAACTAATGAAAAACTGTTTTTT. Translating gives CASSPLGRGRFATNEKLFF.

This chain links TRBV5-1 with TRBJ2-7; no reliable D call. There are 13 residues in the CDR3. V was clipped by 0 bases and J by 6 bases, with 10 bases between them. Germline V lookup: CDR1 SGHRS, CDR2 YFSETQ. This chain's CDR3 is CASSLATGFEQYF. CDR3 in DNA: TGCGCCAGCAGCTTGGCCACCGGTTTCGAGCAGTACTTC.

V gene TRBV5-1 combines with J gene TRBJ2-2, with 10 bases aligning to TRBD2. The CDR3 loop spans 16 amino acids. The germline CDR1 and CDR2 sequences are SGHRS and YFSETQ. V was pared by 4 bases and J by 7 bases, with 10 bases of the junction left unmatched. The CDR3 here is CASSPLAGKNSGELFF. CDR3 nucleotide sequence: TGCGCCAGCAGCCCACTAGCGGGAAAGAATAGCGGGGAGCTGTTTTTT.

The V call is TRBV9, the J call TRBJ2-2, with D tentatively TRBD1 (5 bases). Trimming took 6 bases from V and 1 from J, leaving 13 bases between them. CDR1 SGDLS and CDR2 YYNGEE come from the germline V gene. The CDR3 totals 15 residues. The CDR3 sequence is CASNSQERNTGELFF. In nucleotides, the CDR3 is TGTGCCAGCAATTCACAGGAGAGGAACACCGGGGAGCTGTTTTTT.

This clone turned up a few times. The V and J genes are TRBV18 and TRBJ1-2; possible D gene TRBD1, 6 bases. The CDR3 contains 13 residues. Trimming removed 2 bases at V and 7 bases at J, with 11 bases between. Germline CDR1 and CDR2: KGHSH and LQKENI. DNA for the CDR3: TGTGCCAGCTCACCAAACAGGGAGCGTGGCTACACCTTC. Translation: CASSPNRERGYTF.

The rearrangement uses TRBV30 and TRBJ1-5, with TRBD1 matching 9 bases. The CDR3 length is 13 residues. Germline V gives CDR1 GTSNPN, CDR2 SVGIG (reference sequence). Unmatched junction bases numbered 6, after V lost 5 bases and J lost 7 bases. The CDR3 sequence: CAWGTGRMQPQHF. The CDR3 DNA is TGTGCCTGGGGGACAGGGAGAATGCAGCCCCAGCATTTT.

The rearrangement links TRBV27 to TRBJ1-4; D not certain. Per the germline V gene, CDR1 is MNHEY and CDR2 is SMNVEV (reference sequence). V was shortened by 3 bases and J by 7 bases, with 12 bases between the two germline ends. The CDR3 loop spans 14 amino acids. CDR3 coding DNA: TGTGCCAGCAGTTTCGGGATTGGGTTTGAAAAACTGTTTTTT. Its protein is CASSFGIGFEKLFF. Filled out from reference TRBV27 and TRBJ1-4, the complete variable domain reads EAQVTQNPRYLITVTGKKLTVTCSQNMNHEYMSWYRQDPGLGLRQIYYSMNVEVTDKGDVPEGYKVSRKEKRNFPLILESPSPNQTSLYFCASSFGIGFEKLFFGSGTQLSVL.

The chain employs TRBV4-1 and TRBJ1-6, with TRBD1 matching 9 bases. The trim removed 5 bases at V and 7 bases at J, leaving 12 bases unmatched. CDR1 and CDR2 from the germline V gene are MGHRA and YSYEKL. The CDR3 contains 17 residues. The CDR3 region has the DNA TGCGCCAGCAGCTCGGGACAGGGTTCTTGGGGGAATTCACCCCTCCACTTT. Translating it yields CASSSGQGSWGNSPLHF.